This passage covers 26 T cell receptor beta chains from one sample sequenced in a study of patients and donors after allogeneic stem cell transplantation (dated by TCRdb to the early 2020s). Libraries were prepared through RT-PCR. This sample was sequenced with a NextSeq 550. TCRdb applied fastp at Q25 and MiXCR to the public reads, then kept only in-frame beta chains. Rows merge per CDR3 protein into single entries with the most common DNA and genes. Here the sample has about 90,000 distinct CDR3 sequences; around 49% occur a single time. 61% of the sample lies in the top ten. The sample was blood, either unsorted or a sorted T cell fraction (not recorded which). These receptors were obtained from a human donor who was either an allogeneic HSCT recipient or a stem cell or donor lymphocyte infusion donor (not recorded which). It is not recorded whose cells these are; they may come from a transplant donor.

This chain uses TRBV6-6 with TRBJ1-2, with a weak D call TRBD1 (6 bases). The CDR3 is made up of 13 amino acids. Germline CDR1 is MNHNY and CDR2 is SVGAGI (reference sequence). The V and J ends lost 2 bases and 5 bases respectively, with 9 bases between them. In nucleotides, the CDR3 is TGTGCCAGCAGTTACGGACAGCAATATGGCTACACCTTC. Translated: CASSYGQQYGYTF.

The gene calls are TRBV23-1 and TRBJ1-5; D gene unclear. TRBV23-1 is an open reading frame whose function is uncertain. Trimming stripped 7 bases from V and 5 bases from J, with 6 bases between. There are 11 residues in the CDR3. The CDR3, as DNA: TGCGCCAGCACCGAGGATCAGCCCCAGCATTTT. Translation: CASTEDQPQHF.

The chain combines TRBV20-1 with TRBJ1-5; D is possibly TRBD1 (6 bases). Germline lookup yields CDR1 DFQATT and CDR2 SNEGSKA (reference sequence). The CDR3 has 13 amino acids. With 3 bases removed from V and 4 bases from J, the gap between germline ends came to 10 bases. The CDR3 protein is CSARQGKNQPQHF. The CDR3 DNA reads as TGCAGTGCTAGGCAGGGGAAGAATCAGCCCCAGCATTTT.

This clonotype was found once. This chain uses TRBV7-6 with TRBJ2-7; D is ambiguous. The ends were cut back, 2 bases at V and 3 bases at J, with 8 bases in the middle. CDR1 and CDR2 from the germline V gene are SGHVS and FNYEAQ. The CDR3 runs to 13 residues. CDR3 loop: CASSLFPSYEQYF. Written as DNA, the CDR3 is TGTGCCAGCAGCTTATTTCCGAGCTACGAGCAGTACTTC.

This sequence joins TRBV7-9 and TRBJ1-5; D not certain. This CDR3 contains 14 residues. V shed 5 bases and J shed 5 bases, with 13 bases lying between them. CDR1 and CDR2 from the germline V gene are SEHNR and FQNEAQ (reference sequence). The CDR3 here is CASSLSDGDQPQHF. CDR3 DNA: TGTGCCAGCAGCCTTTCGGACGGGGATCAGCCCCAGCATTTT.

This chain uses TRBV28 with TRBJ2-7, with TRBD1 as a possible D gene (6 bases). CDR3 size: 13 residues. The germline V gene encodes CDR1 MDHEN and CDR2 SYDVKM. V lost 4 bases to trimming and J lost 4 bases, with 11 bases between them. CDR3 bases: TGTGCCAGCAGTTCCGGACAGATATACGAGCAGTACTTC. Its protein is CASSSGQIYEQYF.

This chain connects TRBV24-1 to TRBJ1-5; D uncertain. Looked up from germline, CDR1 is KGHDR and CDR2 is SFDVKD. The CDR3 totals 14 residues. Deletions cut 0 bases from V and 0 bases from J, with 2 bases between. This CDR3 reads CATSDLYSNQPQHF. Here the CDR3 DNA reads TGTGCCACCAGTGATTTGTATAGCAATCAGCCCCAGCATTTT.

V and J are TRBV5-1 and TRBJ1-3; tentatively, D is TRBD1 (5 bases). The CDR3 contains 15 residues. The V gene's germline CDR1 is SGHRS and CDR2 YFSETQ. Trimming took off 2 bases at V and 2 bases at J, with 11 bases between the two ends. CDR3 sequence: CASSFTGEAGNTIYF. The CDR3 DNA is TGCGCCAGCAGCTTCACGGGGGAAGCTGGAAACACCATATATTTT.

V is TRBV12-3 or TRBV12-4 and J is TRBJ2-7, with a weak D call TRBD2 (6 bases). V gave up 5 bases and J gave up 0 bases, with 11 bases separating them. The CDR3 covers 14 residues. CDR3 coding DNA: TGTGCCAGCAGTCTGGGGACTGTCTCCTACGAGCAGTACTTC. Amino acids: CASSLGTVSYEQYF.

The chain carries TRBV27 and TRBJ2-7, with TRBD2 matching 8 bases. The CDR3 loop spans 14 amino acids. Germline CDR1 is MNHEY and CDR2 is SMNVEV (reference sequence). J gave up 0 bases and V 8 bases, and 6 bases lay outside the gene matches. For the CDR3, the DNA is TGTGCCAGCGGAAGCGGGAGCGGCTCCTACGAGCAGTACTTC. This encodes CASGSGSGSYEQYF.

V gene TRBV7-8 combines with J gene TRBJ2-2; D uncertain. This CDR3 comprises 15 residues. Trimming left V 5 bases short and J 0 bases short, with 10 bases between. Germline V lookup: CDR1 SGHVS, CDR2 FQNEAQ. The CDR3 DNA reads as TGTGCCAGCAGCCCCGGTCTTACGAACACCGGGGAGCTGTTTTTT. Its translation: CASSPGLTNTGELFF.

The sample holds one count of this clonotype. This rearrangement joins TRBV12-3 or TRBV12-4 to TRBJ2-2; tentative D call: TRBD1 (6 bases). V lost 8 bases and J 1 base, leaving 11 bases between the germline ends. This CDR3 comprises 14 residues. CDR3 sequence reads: CASSETGNTGELFF. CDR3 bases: TGTGCCAGCTCAGAGACAGGGAACACCGGGGAGCTGTTTTTT.

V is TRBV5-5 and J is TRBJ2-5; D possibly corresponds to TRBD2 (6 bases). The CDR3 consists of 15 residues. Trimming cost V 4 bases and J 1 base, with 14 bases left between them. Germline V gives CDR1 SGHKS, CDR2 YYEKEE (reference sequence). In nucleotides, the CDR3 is TGTGCCAGCAGCAGATCTATGCGGGGCCAAGAGACCCAGTACTTC. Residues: CASSRSMRGQETQYF.

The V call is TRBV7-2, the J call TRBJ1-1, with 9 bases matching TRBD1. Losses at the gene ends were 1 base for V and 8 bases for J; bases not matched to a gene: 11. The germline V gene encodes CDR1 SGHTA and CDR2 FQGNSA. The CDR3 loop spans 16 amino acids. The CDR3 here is CASSLVGTGSYMEAFF. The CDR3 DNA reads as TGTGCCAGCAGCTTAGTTGGGACAGGGTCCTACATGGAAGCTTTCTTT.

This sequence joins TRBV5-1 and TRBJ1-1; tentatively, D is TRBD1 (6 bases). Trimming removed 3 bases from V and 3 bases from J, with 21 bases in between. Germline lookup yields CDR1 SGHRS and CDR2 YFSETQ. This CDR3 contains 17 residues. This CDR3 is CASSYVPGQERHTEAFF. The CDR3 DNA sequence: TGCGCCAGCAGCTACGTCCCGGGACAAGAAAGACACACTGAAGCTTTCTTT.

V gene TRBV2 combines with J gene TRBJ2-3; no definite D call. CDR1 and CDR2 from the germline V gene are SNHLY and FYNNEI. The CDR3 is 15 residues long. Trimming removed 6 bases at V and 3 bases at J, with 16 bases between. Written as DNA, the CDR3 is TGTGCCAGCAGCCCCGCCCATCGGGTAACAGATACGCAGTATTTT. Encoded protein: CASSPAHRVTDTQYF.

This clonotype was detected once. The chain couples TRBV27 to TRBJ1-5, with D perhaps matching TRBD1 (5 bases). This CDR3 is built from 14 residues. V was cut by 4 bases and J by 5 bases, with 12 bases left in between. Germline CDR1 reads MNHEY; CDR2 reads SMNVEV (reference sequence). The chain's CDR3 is CASSSGQGYQPQHF. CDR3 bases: TGTGCCAGCAGTTCTGGGCAGGGCTATCAGCCCCAGCATTTT.

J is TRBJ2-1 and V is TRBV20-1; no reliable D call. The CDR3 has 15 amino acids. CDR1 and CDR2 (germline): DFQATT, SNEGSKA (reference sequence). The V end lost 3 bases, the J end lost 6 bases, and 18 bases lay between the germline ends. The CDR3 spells CSASWYPLSVNEQFF. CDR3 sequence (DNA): TGCAGTGCTAGTTGGTATCCTTTGTCGGTCAATGAGCAGTTCTTC.

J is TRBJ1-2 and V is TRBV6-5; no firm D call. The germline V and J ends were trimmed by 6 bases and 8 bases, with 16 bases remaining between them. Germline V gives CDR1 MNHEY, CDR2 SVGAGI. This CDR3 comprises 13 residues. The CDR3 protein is CASSLPTEEGYTF. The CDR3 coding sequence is TGTGCCAGCAGCCTACCTACAGAGGAGGGCTACACCTTC.

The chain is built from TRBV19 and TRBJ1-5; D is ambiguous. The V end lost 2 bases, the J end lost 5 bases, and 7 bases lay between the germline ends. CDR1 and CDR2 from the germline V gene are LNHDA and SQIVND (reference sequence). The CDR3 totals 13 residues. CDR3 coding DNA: TGTGCCAGTAGTATACGGACGGATCAGCCCCAGCATTTT. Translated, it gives CASSIRTDQPQHF.

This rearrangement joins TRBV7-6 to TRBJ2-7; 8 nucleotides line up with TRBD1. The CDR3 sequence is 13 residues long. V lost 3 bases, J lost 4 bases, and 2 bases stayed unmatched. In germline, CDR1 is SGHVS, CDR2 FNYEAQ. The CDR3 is CASSFQGAYEQYF. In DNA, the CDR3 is TGTGCCAGCAGCTTCCAGGGGGCTTACGAGCAGTACTTC.

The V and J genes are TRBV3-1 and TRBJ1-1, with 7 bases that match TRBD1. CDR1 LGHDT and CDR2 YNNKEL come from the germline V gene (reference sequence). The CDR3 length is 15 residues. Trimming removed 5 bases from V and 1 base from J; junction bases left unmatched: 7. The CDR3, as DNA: TGTGCCAGCAGCGCTACCGGGACAGCGAACACTGAAGCTTTCTTT. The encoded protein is CASSATGTANTEAFF.

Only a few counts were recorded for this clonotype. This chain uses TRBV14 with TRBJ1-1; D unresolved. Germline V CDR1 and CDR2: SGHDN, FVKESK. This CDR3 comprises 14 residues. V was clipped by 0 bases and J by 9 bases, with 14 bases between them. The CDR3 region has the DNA TGTGCCAGCAGCCAAGATGGGGTGAGGGAGAAAGCTTTCTTT. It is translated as CASSQDGVREKAFF.

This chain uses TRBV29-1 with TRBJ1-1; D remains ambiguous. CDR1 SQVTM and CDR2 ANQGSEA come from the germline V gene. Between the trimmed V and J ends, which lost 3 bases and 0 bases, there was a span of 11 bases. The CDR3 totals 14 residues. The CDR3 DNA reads TGCAGCGTTGACTGGCGACCCATGAACACTGAAGCTTTCTTT. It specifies CSVDWRPMNTEAFF.

CDR3 sequence: CASSRDYRSAHEQFF. In DNA form, the CDR3 reads TGTGCCAGCAGCCGGGACTACCGATCCGCCCATGAGCAGTTCTTC. V is TRBV7-8 and J is TRBJ2-1, with TRBD2 identical over 7 bases. Germline V gene data show CDR1 as SGHVS and CDR2 as FQNEAQ. V trimming: 5 bases; J trimming: 8 bases; junction bases outside the gene matches: 12. The CDR3 has 15 amino acids.

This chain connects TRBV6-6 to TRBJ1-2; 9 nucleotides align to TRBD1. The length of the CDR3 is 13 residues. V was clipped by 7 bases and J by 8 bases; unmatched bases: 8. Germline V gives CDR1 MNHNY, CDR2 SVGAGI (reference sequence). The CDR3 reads CASNVQGARGYTF. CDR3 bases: TGTGCCAGCAACGTACAGGGGGCGCGAGGCTACACCTTC.